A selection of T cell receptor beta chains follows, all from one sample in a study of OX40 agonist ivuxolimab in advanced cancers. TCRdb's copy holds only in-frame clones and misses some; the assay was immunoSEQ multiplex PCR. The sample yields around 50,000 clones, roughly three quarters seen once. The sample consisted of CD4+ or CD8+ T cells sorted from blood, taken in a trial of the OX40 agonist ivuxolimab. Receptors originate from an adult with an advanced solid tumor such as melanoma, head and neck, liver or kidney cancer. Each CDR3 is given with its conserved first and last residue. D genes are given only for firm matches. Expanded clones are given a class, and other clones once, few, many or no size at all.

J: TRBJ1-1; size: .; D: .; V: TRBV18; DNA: TGTGCCAGCTCACCACCGAGCCGCGAAGCTTTCTTT; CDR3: CASSPPSREAFF
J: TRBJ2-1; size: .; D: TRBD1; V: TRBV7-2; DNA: TGTGCCAGCAGCTTAAGCAGGGGGCGAAATGAGCAGTTCTTC; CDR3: CASSLSRGRNEQFF
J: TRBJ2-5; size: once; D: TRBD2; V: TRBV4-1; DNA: TGCGCCAGCAGCCAAGATCCCGCTAGCGGTGGTAAGACCCAGTACTTC; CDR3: CASSQDPASGGKTQYF
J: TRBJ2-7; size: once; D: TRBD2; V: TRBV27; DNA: TGTGCCAGCAGCGGGGGGTTTGCAAACGAGCAGTACTTC; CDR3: CASSGGFANEQYF
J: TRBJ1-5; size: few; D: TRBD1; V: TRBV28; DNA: TGTGCCATTCAAGGACAGGGATATAGCAATCAGCCCCAGCATTTT; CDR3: CAIQGQGYSNQPQHF
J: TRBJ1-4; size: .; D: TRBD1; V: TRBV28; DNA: TGTGCCAGCAGTCCCGCCGGGACAGGGAATGAAAAACTGTTTTTT; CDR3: CASSPAGTGNEKLFF
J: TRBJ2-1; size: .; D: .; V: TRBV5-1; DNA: TGCGCCAGCAGCTCGAATGAAGGGAACTACAATGAGCAGTTCTTC; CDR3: CASSSNEGNYNEQFF
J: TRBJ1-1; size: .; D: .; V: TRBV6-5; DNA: TGTGCCAGCAGTTACTCTGACGAAATGAACACTGAAGCTTTCTTT; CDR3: CASSYSDEMNTEAFF
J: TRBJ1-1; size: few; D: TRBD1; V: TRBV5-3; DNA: TGTGCCAGAAGCAGCGCTGGGACAGCGTACCTTGTGGGAGGGTCCACTGAAGCTTTCTTT; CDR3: CARSSAGTAYLVGGSTEAFF
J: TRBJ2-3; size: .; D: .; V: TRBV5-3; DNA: TGTGCCAGAAGCTTGGAGGATACGCAGTATTTT; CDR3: CARSLEDTQYF
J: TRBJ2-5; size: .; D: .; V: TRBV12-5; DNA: TGTGCTAGTGGTTTGTCCTCGTTCGGCCCTTTGAACTTC; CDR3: CASGLSSFGPLNF